This T cell receptor (beta chain) appears in the sequencing data of a study of shared clonotypes between healthy human individuals. From germline, CDR1 is SGHTS and CDR2 YDEGEE. The V end was cut by 0 bases, the J end by 4 bases, with 20 bases between. This CDR3 comprises 17 residues. This table comes from immunoSEQ multiplex PCR, and its TCRdb copy is limited to in-frame clones, with some not included. Among about half a million clones listed, 70% to 80% were seen once. The TCR sequence derives from a woman aged 40 to 50 in good health. Some clones in this sample may be carry-over from other donors' samples. The chain recombines TRBV5-8 with TRBJ2-7, with a tentative D call TRBD2 (5 bases). The specimen sequenced was PBMCs. In DNA, the CDR3 is TGTGCCAGCAGCTTGGAGTACGGGGTTCGTGCGGTATACGAGCAGTACTTC. It translates to CASSLEYGVRAVYEQYF.